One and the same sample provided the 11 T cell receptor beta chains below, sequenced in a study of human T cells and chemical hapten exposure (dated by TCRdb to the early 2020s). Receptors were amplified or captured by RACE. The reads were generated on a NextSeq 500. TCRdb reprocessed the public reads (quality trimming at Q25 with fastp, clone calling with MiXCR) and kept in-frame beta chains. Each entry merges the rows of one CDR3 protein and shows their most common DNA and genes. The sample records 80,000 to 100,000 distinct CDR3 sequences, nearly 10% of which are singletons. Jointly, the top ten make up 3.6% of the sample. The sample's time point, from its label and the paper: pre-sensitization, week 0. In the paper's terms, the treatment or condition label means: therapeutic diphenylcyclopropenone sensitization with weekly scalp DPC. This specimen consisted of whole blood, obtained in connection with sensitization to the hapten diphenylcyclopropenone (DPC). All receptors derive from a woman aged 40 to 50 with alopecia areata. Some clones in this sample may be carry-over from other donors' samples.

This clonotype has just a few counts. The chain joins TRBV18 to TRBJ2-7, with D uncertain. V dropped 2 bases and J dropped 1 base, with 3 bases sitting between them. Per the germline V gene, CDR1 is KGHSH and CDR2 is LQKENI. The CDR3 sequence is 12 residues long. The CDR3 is CASSPYSYEQYF. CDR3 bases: TGTGCCAGCTCACCATATTCCTACGAGCAGTACTTC.

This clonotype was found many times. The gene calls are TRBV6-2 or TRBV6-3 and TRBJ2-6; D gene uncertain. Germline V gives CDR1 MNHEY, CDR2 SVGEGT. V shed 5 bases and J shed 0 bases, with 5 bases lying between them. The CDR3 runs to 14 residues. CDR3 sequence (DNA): TGTGCCAGCAGTCGGTTCTCTGGGGCCAACGTCCTGACTTTC. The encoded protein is CASSRFSGANVLTF.

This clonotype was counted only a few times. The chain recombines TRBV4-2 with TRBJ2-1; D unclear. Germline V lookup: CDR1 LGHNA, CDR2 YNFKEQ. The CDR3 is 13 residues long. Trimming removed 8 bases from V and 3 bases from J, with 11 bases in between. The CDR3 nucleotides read TGTGCCAGCGCCCCAACTATCTACAATGAGCAGTTCTTC. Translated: CASAPTIYNEQFF.

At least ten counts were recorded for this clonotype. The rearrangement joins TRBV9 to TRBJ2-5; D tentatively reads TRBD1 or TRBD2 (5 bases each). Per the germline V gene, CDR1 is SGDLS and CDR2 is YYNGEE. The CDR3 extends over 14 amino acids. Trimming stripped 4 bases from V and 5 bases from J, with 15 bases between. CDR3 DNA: TGTGCCAGCAGCCTCAACCCGGGGCCCGAGACCCAGTACTTC. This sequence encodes CASSLNPGPETQYF.

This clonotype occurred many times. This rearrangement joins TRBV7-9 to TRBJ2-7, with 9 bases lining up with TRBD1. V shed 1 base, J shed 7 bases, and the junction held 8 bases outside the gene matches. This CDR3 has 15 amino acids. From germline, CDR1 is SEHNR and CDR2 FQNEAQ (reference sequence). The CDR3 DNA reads TGTGCCAGCAGCTTAGTGAACAGGGGGCAAGATGAGCAGTACTTC. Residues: CASSLVNRGQDEQYF.

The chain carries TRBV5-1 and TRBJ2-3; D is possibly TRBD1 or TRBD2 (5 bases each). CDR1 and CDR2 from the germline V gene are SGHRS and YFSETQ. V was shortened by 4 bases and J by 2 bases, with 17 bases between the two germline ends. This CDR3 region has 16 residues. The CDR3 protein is CASSPGGAVLTDTQYF. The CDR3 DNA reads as TGCGCCAGCAGCCCTGGGGGAGCGGTCCTCACAGATACGCAGTATTTT.

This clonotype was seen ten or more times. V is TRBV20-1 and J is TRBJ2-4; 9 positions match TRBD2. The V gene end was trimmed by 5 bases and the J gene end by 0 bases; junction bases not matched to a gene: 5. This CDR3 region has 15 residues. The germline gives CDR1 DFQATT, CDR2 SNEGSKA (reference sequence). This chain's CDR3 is CSAHSGGTAKNIQYF. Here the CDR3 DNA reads TGCAGTGCTCACAGCGGGGGGACAGCCAAAAACATTCAGTACTTC.

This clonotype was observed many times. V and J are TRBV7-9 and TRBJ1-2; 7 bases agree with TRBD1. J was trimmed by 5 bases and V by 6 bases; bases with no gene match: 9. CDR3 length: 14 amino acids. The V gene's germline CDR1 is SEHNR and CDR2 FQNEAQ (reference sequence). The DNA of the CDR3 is TGTGCCAGCAGTTACCGGGACAGTGATTATGGCTACACCTTC. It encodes CASSYRDSDYGYTF.

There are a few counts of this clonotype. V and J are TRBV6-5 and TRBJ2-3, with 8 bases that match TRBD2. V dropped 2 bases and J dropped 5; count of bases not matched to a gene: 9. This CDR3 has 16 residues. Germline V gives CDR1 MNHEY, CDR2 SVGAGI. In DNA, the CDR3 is TGTGCCAGCAGTTACCGCGGGGGGCTCCCCGGAGATACGCAGTATTTT. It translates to CASSYRGGLPGDTQYF.

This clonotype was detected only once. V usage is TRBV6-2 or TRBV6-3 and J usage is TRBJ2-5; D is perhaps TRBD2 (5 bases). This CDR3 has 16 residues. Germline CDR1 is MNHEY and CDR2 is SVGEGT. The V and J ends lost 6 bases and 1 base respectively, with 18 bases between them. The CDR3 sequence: CASSPVLGELQETQYF. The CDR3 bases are TGTGCCAGCAGCCCCGTTTTGGGAGAACTCCAAGAGACCCAGTACTTC.

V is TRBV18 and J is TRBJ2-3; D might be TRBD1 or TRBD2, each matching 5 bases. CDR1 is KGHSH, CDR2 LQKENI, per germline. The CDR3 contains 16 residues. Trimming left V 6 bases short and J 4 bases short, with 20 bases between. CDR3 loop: CASSSGTWVVADTQYF. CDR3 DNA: TGTGCCAGCTCCTCCGGGACCTGGGTCGTGGCAGATACGCAGTATTTT.